These 12 T cell receptor beta chains were all obtained from the same sample, sequenced in a study of graft-versus-host responses after intestinal transplantation. The table came from immunoSEQ multiplex PCR; TCRdb's copy has only in-frame clones and leaves some out. This sample has about 21,000 clones, with around three fifths found just once. Sequenced material: alloreactive CD4+ T cells from a mixed lymphocyte reaction culture, taken before intestinal transplant. Indicated subset: CFSE-low proliferating T cells sorted from roughly 6-day pre-transplant mixed lymphocyte reaction (GvH or HvG direction). These receptors all come from a human patient who received an intestinal transplant.

This clone came up a few times. This CDR3 is CASSFTGTGRYYGYTF. In DNA form, the CDR3 reads TGTGCCAGTAGTTTCACCGGGACAGGGAGGTACTATGGCTACACCTTC. The chain is built from TRBV19 and TRBJ1-2, with 9 bases that match TRBD1. CDR3 length: 16 residues. The ends lost 5 bases at V and 3 bases at J; junction bases unmatched: 10. Per the germline V gene, CDR1 is LNHDA and CDR2 is SQIVND (reference sequence).

This clone has only one observation. The chain employs TRBV29-1 and TRBJ1-2, with D perhaps TRBD1 (6 bases). The CDR3 is 12 residues long. In germline, CDR1 is SQVTM, CDR2 ANQGSEA. Trimming removed 5 bases from V and 8 bases from J, with 15 bases in between. Here the CDR3 reads CSVRDTIWGYTF. The CDR3 DNA follows: TGCAGCGTTAGGGACACCATATGGGGCTACACCTTC.

The chain joins TRBV7-9 to TRBJ1-4; a weak D match, TRBD1 (5 bases). Germline V gene data show CDR1 as SEHNR and CDR2 as FQNEAQ (reference sequence). The V and J ends lost 2 bases and 5 bases respectively, with 15 bases between them. This CDR3 contains 16 residues. CDR3 protein: CASSLSLTARNEKLFF. CDR3 nucleotides: TGTGCCAGCAGCTTATCGTTGACAGCGAGGAATGAAAAACTGTTTTTT.

J is TRBJ2-7 and V is TRBV11-2; TRBD2 aligns across 11 bases. V lost 5 bases, J lost 7 bases, and 22 bases stayed unmatched. The CDR3 covers 19 residues. CDR1 is SGHAT and CDR2 is FQNNGV in the germline V gene. CDR3: CASSLLGPNTLAGAVEQYF. CDR3 in DNA: TGTGCCAGCAGCCTATTAGGACCCAATACACTAGCGGGGGCCGTGGAGCAGTACTTC.

The V call is TRBV18, the J call TRBJ1-1; no reliable D call. This CDR3 spans 14 amino acids. Trimming took off 3 bases at V and 1 base at J, with 9 bases between the two ends. The V gene's germline CDR1 is KGHSH and CDR2 LQKENI. The CDR3 sequence is CASSPVTPNTEAFF. The CDR3 DNA sequence: TGTGCCAGCTCACCTGTAACACCGAACACTGAAGCTTTCTTT.

The genes are TRBV12-5 and TRBJ1-2; D not certain. The CDR3 is 14 residues long. Trimming removed 3 bases from V and 4 bases from J, with 12 bases in between. Germline assignment: CDR1 LGHNT and CDR2 FRNRAP. The CDR3: CASGLGLISYGYTF. The CDR3 DNA reads as TGTGCTAGTGGTTTAGGACTGATCTCCTATGGCTACACCTTC.

V usage is TRBV19 and J usage is TRBJ2-5; TRBD2 aligns across 7 bases. V trimming: 4 bases; J trimming: 2 bases; junction bases outside the gene matches: 10. The V gene's germline CDR1 is LNHDA and CDR2 SQIVND (reference sequence). The CDR3 covers 16 residues. Written as DNA, the CDR3 is TGTGCCAGTAGTAGCGGCTTTTGGGGGGGGCAAGAGACCCAGTACTTC. Translation: CASSSGFWGGQETQYF.

The V call is TRBV30, the J call TRBJ1-6, with TRBD1 matching over 7 bases. V was pared by 5 bases and J by 9 bases, with 4 bases of the junction left unmatched. Germline V gene data show CDR1 as GTSNPN and CDR2 as SVGIG (reference sequence). This CDR3 region has 12 residues. Here the CDR3 reads CAWDRAASPLHF. The CDR3, as DNA: TGTGCCTGGGACAGGGCCGCTTCACCCCTCCACTTT.

The V call is TRBV9, the J call TRBJ1-4; D is ambiguous. This CDR3 has 15 residues. With 0 bases removed from V and 8 bases from J, the gap between germline ends came to 14 bases. Per the germline V gene, CDR1 is SGDLS and CDR2 is YYNGEE. CDR3 nucleotide sequence: TGTGCCAGCAGCGTAGATCTCTATCCGAGGGAAAAACTGTTTTTT. Translating gives CASSVDLYPREKLFF.

This clone was found a few times. This chain connects TRBV28 to TRBJ2-3; D is perhaps TRBD1 (6 bases). From germline, CDR1 is MDHEN and CDR2 SYDVKM. V was clipped by 6 bases and J by 2 bases, with 6 bases between them. This CDR3 spans 12 amino acids. CDR3 protein: CASRGATDTQYF. DNA for the CDR3: TGTGCCAGCAGGGGGGCCACAGATACGCAGTATTTT.

This sequence joins TRBV28 and TRBJ1-2; TRBD1 matches 8 bases. Germline CDR1 reads MDHEN; CDR2 reads SYDVKM. V was clipped by 4 bases and J by 4 bases; unmatched bases: 5. The CDR3 sequence is 14 residues long. The CDR3 bases are TGTGCCAGCAGTTCCGGACAGGGCCTCTATGGCTACACCTTC. Its protein is CASSSGQGLYGYTF.

The J gene is TRBJ1-1, the V gene TRBV6-1, with TRBD1 matching 8 bases. This CDR3 region has 12 residues. Per the germline V gene, CDR1 is MNHNS and CDR2 is SASEGT. J gave up 11 bases and V 1 base, and 3 bases lay outside the gene matches. The CDR3 sequence: CASSEDRDRAFF. CDR3 coding DNA: TGTGCCAGCAGTGAAGACCGGGACAGGGCTTTCTTT.